This TCR beta chain was sequenced during a study of shared clonotypes between healthy human individuals. Study-wide findings and caveats: In several donors, approximately 5% of naive CD4 clonotypes appeared in common.

Trimming pared 5 bases from V and 4 bases from J, leaving 20 bases between. CDR3 length: 16 amino acids. Germline V CDR1 and CDR2: WNHNN, SYGVQD (reference sequence). Into CD45RA+ naive and CD45RA-negative memory subsets, the CD4+ cells were split. Every subset had its genomic DNA shared out evenly among several immunoSEQ plates. Only in-frame clones appear in the TCRdb table, and some are missing; sequencing was by immunoSEQ multiplex PCR. The repertoire holds about a million clones, with 60% to 85% as singletons. On this clone: Its target is unknown.

Material for sequencing was memory CD4+ T cells from PBMCs. The subset here: CD45RA-negative fraction. V is TRBV10-1 and J is TRBJ1-1, with D perhaps matching TRBD1 (5 bases). The receptor's source is a man in his late teens or twenties in good health. Some clones in this sample may be carry-over from other donors' samples. The CDR3 nucleotides read TGCGCCAGCAGTCAGCTCGACAGCCATGATCGCACTGAAGCTTTCTTT. It specifies CASSQLDSHDRTEAFF.